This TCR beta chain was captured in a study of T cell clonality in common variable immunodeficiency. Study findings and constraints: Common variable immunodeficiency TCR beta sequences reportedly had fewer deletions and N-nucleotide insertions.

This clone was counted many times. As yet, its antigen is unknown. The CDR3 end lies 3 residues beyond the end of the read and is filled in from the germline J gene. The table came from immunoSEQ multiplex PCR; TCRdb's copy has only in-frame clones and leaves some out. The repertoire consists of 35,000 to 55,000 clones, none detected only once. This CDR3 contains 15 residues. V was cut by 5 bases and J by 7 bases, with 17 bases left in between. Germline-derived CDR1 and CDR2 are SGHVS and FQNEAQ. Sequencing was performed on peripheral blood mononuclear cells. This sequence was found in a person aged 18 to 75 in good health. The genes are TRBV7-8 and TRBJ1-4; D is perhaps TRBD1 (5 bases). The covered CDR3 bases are TGTGCCAGCAGCCCACGAAACTCAGACAGTGAAAAA. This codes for CASSPRNSDSEK. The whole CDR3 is CASSPRNSDSEKLFF.